This is a list of T cell receptor beta chains from one sample in a study of ipilimumab plus nivolumab after autologous stem cell transplantation. Clones were sequenced by immunoSEQ multiplex PCR, and TCRdb holds only the in-frame ones, with some missing. The sample contains over 10,000 clones, 75% of which appear only once. The sample in question was PBMCs, obtained in a trial of ipilimumab plus nivolumab as post-transplant consolidation. The receptor set was obtained from a male donor with multiple myeloma. CDR3s leave out the opening cysteine and the closing phenylalanine or tryptophan. Fields, in order: clone size, D gene, CDR3 length, V gene, CDR3 protein. A D gene is named only where the DNA matches it firmly. Only some rows state a clone size, as once, few, many or a class for expanded clones.

size: NA; D: NA; length: 14; V: TRBV19; CDR3: ASRGRAAEVSEKLF
size: few; D: NA; length: 12; V: TRBV5-4; CDR3: ASSLSYSGPEAF
size: NA; D: NA; length: 12; V: TRBV5-1; CDR3: ASGLGGRDNEQF
size: NA; D: NA; length: 14; V: TRBV18; CDR3: ASSNGQSSYNSPLH
size: NA; D: TRBD1; length: 15; V: TRBV4-2; CDR3: ASSQEPGQGSSYEQY
size: NA; D: NA; length: 14; V: TRBV30; CDR3: AWSVHSGGPNEKLF
size: NA; D: NA; length: 12; V: TRBV5-1; CDR3: ASSPLGLSTEAF
size: NA; D: NA; length: 11; V: TRBV30; CDR3: AWSGPLGNTIY
size: NA; D: NA; length: 11; V: TRBV5-1; CDR3: ASSFPSTDTQY
size: once; D: NA; length: 11; V: TRBV27; CDR3: ASRGAARETQY
size: NA; D: TRBD2; length: 14; V: TRBV9; CDR3: ASSVRHSGGHNEQF
size: NA; D: NA; length: 11; V: TRBV7-2; CDR3: ASSLAPKDGYT
size: NA; D: TRBD2; length: 13; V: TRBV14; CDR3: ASSRGSSGLKTQY
size: few; D: TRBD1; length: 12; V: TRBV6-6; CDR3: ASSDRAGANVLT
size: few; D: TRBD2; length: 12; V: TRBV6-5; CDR3: ASSYQSGGYEQY
size: NA; D: TRBD2; length: 14; V: TRBV5-1; CDR3: ASTRTSGGTSYEQY
size: NA; D: NA; length: 16; V: TRBV5-1; CDR3: ASSLVLQSGSGGNTIY
size: NA; D: NA; length: 13; V: TRBV9; CDR3: ASSVGAVRIYEQY
size: NA; D: TRBD1; length: 9; V: TRBV6-5; CDR3: AEGQGYEQY
size: once; D: NA; length: 11; V: TRBV4-2; CDR3: ASSLEGRTGYT
size: large; D: NA; length: 13; V: TRBV6-1; CDR3: ASSEPGHLNTEAF
size: NA; D: NA; length: 12; V: TRBV27; CDR3: ASSFRGGGTEAF
size: once; D: NA; length: 13; V: TRBV28; CDR3: ASFQGGRDYNEQF
size: few; D: TRBD2; length: 14; V: TRBV5-1; CDR3: ASSSGTSGIQETQY
size: NA; D: NA; length: 13; V: TRBV4-1; CDR3: ASSPSPGNNYGYT
size: NA; D: NA; length: 14; V: TRBV5-1; CDR3: ASSLLDRPNLNGYT